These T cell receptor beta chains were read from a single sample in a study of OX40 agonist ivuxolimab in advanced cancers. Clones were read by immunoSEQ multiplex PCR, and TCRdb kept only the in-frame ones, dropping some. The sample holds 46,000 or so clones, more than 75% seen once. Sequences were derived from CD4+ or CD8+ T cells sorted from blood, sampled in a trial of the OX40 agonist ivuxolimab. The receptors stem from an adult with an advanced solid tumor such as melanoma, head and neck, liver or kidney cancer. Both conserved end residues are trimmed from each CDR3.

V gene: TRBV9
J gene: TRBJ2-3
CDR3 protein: ASSVGDREIDTQY

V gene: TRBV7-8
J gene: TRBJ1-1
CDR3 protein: ASSLYGGGTEAF

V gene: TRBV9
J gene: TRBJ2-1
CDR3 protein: ASSAGTGTLYNEQF

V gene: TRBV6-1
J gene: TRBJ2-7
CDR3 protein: ASSEQVEQY

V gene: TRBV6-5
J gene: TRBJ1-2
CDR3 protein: ASSPEVNYGYT

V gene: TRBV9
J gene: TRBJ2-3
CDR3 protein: ASSPYKGTSGQY

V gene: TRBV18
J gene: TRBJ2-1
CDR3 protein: ASSPPDRQGAHEQF

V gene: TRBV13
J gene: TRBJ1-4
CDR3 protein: ASSSDRGREKLF

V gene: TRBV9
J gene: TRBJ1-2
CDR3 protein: ASSVTGEGGYT

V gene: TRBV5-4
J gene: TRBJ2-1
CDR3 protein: ASSLRSSGSNEQF

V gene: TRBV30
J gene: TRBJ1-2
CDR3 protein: AWTAGGLGYT

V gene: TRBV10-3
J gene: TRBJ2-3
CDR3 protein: AISERTDTQY